These 4 T cell receptor beta chains originate from one sample sequenced in a study of blood T cell repertoires in COVID-19. The method was immunoSEQ multiplex PCR; TCRdb's version includes in-frame clones alone and lacks a portion of them. The table shows tens of thousands of clones, with about nine tenths occurring only once. The sample taken for sequencing was peripheral blood. The receptors come from a man in his sixties or seventies with active or convalescent COVID-19.

The chain couples TRBV7-8 to TRBJ2-3, with 12 bases fitting TRBD2. The CDR3 has 16 amino acids. J lost 2 bases, V lost 2 bases, and 2 bases had no gene match. Germline V gene lookup returns CDR1 SGHVS and CDR2 FQNEAQ. The CDR3 sequence is CASSLLAGGPTDTQYF. The DNA for the CDR3 is TGTGCCAGCAGCTTACTAGCGGGAGGGCCCACAGATACGCAGTATTTT. Full variable domain (missing parts from reference TRBV7-8 and TRBJ2-3): GAGVSQSPRYKVAKRGQDVALRCDPISGHVSLFWYQQALGQGPEFLTYFQNEAQLDKSGLPSDRFFAERPEGSVSTLKIQRTQQEDSAVYLCASSLLAGGPTDTQYFGPGTRLTVL.

The chain has TRBV29-1 and TRBJ2-1; D ambiguous. Germline CDR1 reads SQVTM; CDR2 reads ANQGSEA. The CDR3 contains 15 residues. Deletions cut 4 bases from V and 4 bases from J, with 17 bases between. The CDR3 DNA is TGCAGCGTTGGCCCTAGTCAGAACCAATACAATGAGCAGTTCTTC. Amino acids: CSVGPSQNQYNEQFF.

The chain employs TRBV12-3 or TRBV12-4 and TRBJ2-1; D remains ambiguous. Trimming removed 7 bases from V and 9 bases from J, with 7 bases in between. CDR3 length: 10 residues. The CDR3 here is CASNHPEQFF. CDR3 nucleotide sequence: TGTGCCAGCAATCATCCTGAGCAGTTCTTC.

The sample holds a few counts of this clone. The chain links TRBV9 to TRBJ2-5, with D hard to call. With 2 bases removed from V and 4 bases from J, the gap between germline ends came to 9 bases. This CDR3 is built from 13 residues. CDR1 is SGDLS and CDR2 is YYNGEE in the germline V gene. CDR3 sequence: CASSVLERETQYF. For the CDR3, the DNA is TGTGCCAGCAGCGTCTTAGAGCGAGAGACCCAGTACTTC.